This T cell receptor (beta chain) was profiled in a study of blood T cell repertoires in COVID-19. Original data processing: Estimates of nucleated cell counts were drawn from the amplification of reference gene primers. Profiled with immunoSEQ multiplex PCR; TCRdb holds only in-frame clones, not every one. D and trimming were read from the DNA, whereas the V and J calls and clone size are those reported in that table. The sample holds about 140,000 clones, around 83% seen once. The germline gives CDR1 MNHEY, CDR2 SVGAGI. V shed 6 bases, J shed 10 bases, and the junction held 5 bases outside the gene matches. The CDR3 length is 12 residues.

The genes are TRBV6-5 and TRBJ1-1; TRBD1 agrees at 10 bases. The sample taken for sequencing was peripheral blood. This clonotype originated in a woman in her fifties or sixties with acute or convalescent COVID-19. The DNA of the CDR3 is TGTGCCAGCAGCCCGAGACAGGGGGCAGCTTTCTTT. It translates to CASSPRQGAAFF.